This T cell receptor (beta chain) was captured in a study of CD8+ T cells in alopecia areata. As for the study in general: The drug, oral tofacitinib, was given to treated patients at 5 to 10 mg twice daily. Overall study results and limits: Having just one nonresponder leaves the connection between baseline CD8+ expansion and response unresolved. Scalp clonality decreased significantly with tofacitinib, and so did expanded CD8+ clones among the top 100. It was observed that many expanded lesional clones persisted in scalp and blood during tofacitinib.

Isolated RNA was reverse transcribed into cDNA used as the sequencing template. TCRdb keeps only in-frame clones here, not all; method: immunoSEQ multiplex PCR. This sample yields more than 100,000 clones, of which more than 75% are seen a single time; 11% belongs to the top ten. With respect to this clone: Its antigen is as yet unknown.

The CDR3 loop spans 14 amino acids. Germline V gene sequence: CDR1 SGHRS, CDR2 YFSETQ. V lost 5 bases, J lost 6 bases, and 17 bases lay in between. Treatment given: oral pan-JAK inhibitor, 5-10 mg twice daily. The receptor comes from a human donor with alopecia areata. Sequences were derived from CD8+ T cells sorted from blood, sampled between weeks 30 and 35, from a patient treated with tofacitinib. The chain couples TRBV5-1 to TRBJ1-1; D remains unclear. CDR3 nucleotides: TGCGCCAGCAGTCTAGATCAAGGTGGCGCTGAAGCTTTCTTT. Translated: CASSLDQGGAEAFF.